Listed below are T cell receptor beta chains from one sample, sequenced in a study of cytomegalovirus exposure and HLA in healthy donors. Libraries were prepared by immunoSEQ multiplex PCR; TCRdb keeps only in-frame clonotypes and omits some of them. This sample has roughly 260,000 clones; 80% to 90% occur once, and the top ten carry about 2.5%. Specimen: PBMCs. The receptor source for this set is a man aged 18 to 30 in good health and CMV-seronegative. Both conserved end residues are trimmed from each CDR3. Fields, in order: clone size, CDR3 length, V gene, CDR3 protein. A row's size may be missing; if present it is once, few, many or a size class.

>.|10|TRBV10-3
AIKDRNYEQY
>.|15|TRBV4-3
ASSQGVASGYQETQY
>.|12|TRBV5-1
ASSSGQSTDTQY
>.|12|TRBV15
ATSRDGHSYEQY
>.|14|TRBV10-3
AISAYGQMNTDTQY
>.|13|TRBV5-1
ASSFGGGLNTEAF
>.|10|TRBV10-3
AIQRSPYEQY
>.|12|TRBV27
ASSPGQSYYGYT
>.|14|TRBV7-6
ASSSMVGTGKNEQF
>few|13|TRBV6-1
ASSESVRVEYGYT
>.|14|TRBV5-1
ASSLEGAQAGNTIY
>.|13|TRBV27
ASSLTAGVIFEQY
>.|11|TRBV5-1
ASRNTGSETQY
>.|15|TRBV5-6
ASSFRGLAGVGDTQY
>.|10|TRBV7-2
ASSSYNSPLH
>.|9|TRBV20-1
SARQVYGYT
>.|13|TRBV4-3
ASSQDGGSRSIQY
>.|12|TRBV6-5
ASSLRGGTTEAF
>few|14|TRBV4-1
ASSQDLLSYNSPLH
>.|13|TRBV7-2
ASSFGTGGAYGYT
>.|11|TRBV15
ATSTGAKNIQY
>.|12|TRBV1
TSRPGGSTGELF
>.|13|TRBV5-1
ASSLASGQTYEQY
>.|11|TRBV30
AWSLGQEQPQH
>few|12|TRBV18
ASSPDRANYGYT
>.|11|TRBV27
ASIDRVSDTQY
>.|12|TRBV5-1
ASSPTSGGDEQY
>.|10|TRBV4-2
ASGRVLSEQF
>.|15|TRBV19
ASRGLAGDHSTDTQY
>.|9|TRBV5-4
ASSLGGGYT
>.|13|TRBV18
ASSPPGRYSYEQY
>.|12|TRBV5-6
ASSTGQIQETQY
>.|12|TRBV27
ASSLSTGFYEQY
>.|11|TRBV29-1
SVGRTGDEKLF
>once|12|TRBV7-2
ASSASITNEKLF
>many|9|TRBV14
ASSQYGEQY
>.|11|TRBV2
ASKSGGLGTQY